These 9 T cell receptor beta chains share one sample of origin, sequenced in a study of neoadjuvant anti-PD-1 for oral cavity cancer. Sequencing used immunoSEQ multiplex PCR; TCRdb keeps in-frame clones, though not all of them. The data hold tens of thousands of clones, with 80% to 90% observed a single time. The specimen was PBMCs, collected before nivolumab (anti-PD-1) treatment. These receptors were taken from a person between 40 and 79 years old with oral cavity squamous cell carcinoma.

This rearrangement joins TRBV5-5 to TRBJ1-1; D is unclear. Trimming removed 0 bases at V and 4 bases at J, with 10 bases between. Germline V gene lookup returns CDR1 SGHKS and CDR2 YYEKEE (reference sequence). The CDR3 covers 14 residues. The CDR3 here is CASSLVGRSTEAFF. The CDR3 DNA reads as TGTGCCAGCAGCTTGGTAGGCAGGTCCACTGAAGCTTTCTTT.

This CDR3 reads CASSVGVGAGTGQVETQYF. CDR3 coding DNA: TGTGCCAGCAGCGTTGGGGTAGGAGCTGGGACAGGGCAGGTAGAGACCCAGTACTTC. The chain employs TRBV9 and TRBJ2-5; 9 bases match TRBD1. Trimming cost V 2 bases and J 4 bases; bases outside gene matches: 18. The CDR3 extends over 19 amino acids. Germline V gene lookup returns CDR1 SGDLS and CDR2 YYNGEE. The full variable domain, completed using reference TRBV9 and TRBJ2-5, is DSGVTQTPKHLITATGQRVTLRCSPRSGDLSVYWYQQSLDQGLQFLIQYYNGEERAKGNILERFSAQQFPDLHSELNLSSLELGDSALYFCASSVGVGAGTGQVETQYFGPGTRLLVL.

The chain recombines TRBV7-9 with TRBJ2-7, with D perhaps TRBD2 (6 bases). Between the trimmed V and J ends, which lost 4 bases and 2 bases, there was a span of 15 bases. The CDR3 spans 15 residues. CDR1 is SEHNR and CDR2 is FQNEAQ in the germline V gene (reference sequence). This chain's CDR3 is CASSSSRGSPYEQYF. The CDR3, as DNA: TGTGCCAGCAGCTCCTCCCGGGGGTCCCCCTACGAGCAGTACTTC. Filled out from reference TRBV7-9 and TRBJ2-7, the complete variable domain reads DTGVSQNPRHKITKRGQNVTFRCDPISEHNRLYWYRQTLGQGPEFLTYFQNEAQLEKSRLLSDRFSAERPKGSFSTLEIQRTEQGDSAMYLCASSSSRGSPYEQYFGPGTRLTVT.

This clone was found many times. The J gene is TRBJ2-2, the V gene TRBV28; D call uncertain. Trimming took off 10 bases at V and 1 base at J, with 13 bases between the two ends. The CDR3 is 14 residues long. Per the germline V gene, CDR1 is MDHEN and CDR2 is SYDVKM. The CDR3 is CATAAFLNTGELFF. CDR3 sequence (DNA): TGTGCCACCGCAGCCTTCTTGAACACCGGGGAGCTGTTTTTT.

This clone was recorded once. The V gene is TRBV6-1, the J gene TRBJ1-4; D gene uncertain. This CDR3 spans 14 amino acids. The V gene's germline CDR1 is MNHNS and CDR2 SASEGT. The V end lost 2 bases, the J end lost 4 bases, and 8 bases lay between the germline ends. CDR3 sequence reads: CASSEQVINEKLFF. The CDR3 DNA is TGTGCCAGCAGTGAACAGGTGATTAATGAAAAACTGTTTTTT.

The V and J genes are TRBV6-5 and TRBJ1-1; 8 nucleotides agree with TRBD1. After removal of 5 bases from V and 11 bases from J, the junction contained 10 bases not matched to a gene. The CDR3 sequence is 13 residues long. CDR1 and CDR2 from the germline V gene are MNHEY and SVGAGI. CDR3 sequence: CASSLGQGTVAFF. The CDR3 bases are TGTGCCAGCAGTCTCGGACAGGGAACAGTCGCTTTCTTT.

V gene TRBV5-1 combines with J gene TRBJ2-7; D call uncertain. V dropped 0 bases and J dropped 4 bases, with 5 bases sitting between them. This CDR3 has 12 residues. CDR1 is SGHRS and CDR2 is YFSETQ in the germline V gene. CDR3: CASSLDGYEQYF. The CDR3 region has the DNA TGCGCCAGCAGCTTGGACGGATACGAGCAGTACTTC.

The chain is built from TRBV5-1 and TRBJ2-3; 10 nucleotides agree with TRBD2. V was pared by 1 base and J by 3 bases, with 11 bases of the junction left unmatched. Germline V CDR1 and CDR2: SGHRS, YFSETQ. CDR3 length equals 18 residues. CDR3 sequence: CASSLTPSGSLLTDTQYF. The CDR3 nucleotides are TGCGCCAGCAGCTTGACCCCTAGCGGGAGTTTGTTAACAGATACGCAGTATTTT.

This clone was detected a few times. This chain uses TRBV7-8 with TRBJ1-2; D is unresolved. There are 14 residues in the CDR3. Germline assignment: CDR1 SGHVS and CDR2 FQNEAQ. The V gene lost 3 bases and the J gene lost 4 bases, with 12 bases spanning the gap. The CDR3: CASSFGEIGYGYTF. The CDR3 DNA reads TGTGCCAGCAGCTTCGGGGAGATCGGCTATGGCTACACCTTC.